This T cell receptor beta chain stems from a study of control samples from healthy donors and cancer patients. Profiling relied on immunoSEQ multiplex PCR, and the TCRdb table lists in-frame clones only, not all of them. The sample has 120,000 to 150,000 clones, approximately 91% seen once. The junction had 14 bases not matched to a gene; V was cut back by 10 bases and J by 8 bases. Germline CDR1 is MDHEN and CDR2 is SYDVKM. The CDR3 consists of 14 residues. The sequenced sample was blood. V gene TRBV28 combines with J gene TRBJ1-2; 9 bases map to TRBD1. This sequence was found in a man younger than 45 in good health. As DNA, the CDR3 is TGTGCCACCAGGGGGACAGGGCCCTTTGTGGGCTACACCTTC. It yields the protein CATRGTGPFVGYTF.